This entry describes one T cell receptor beta chain. The data were obtained in a study of blood T cell repertoires in COVID-19. Turning to the study itself: The study drew acute and convalescent COVID-19 samples from the United States, Italy and Spain. T cells, B-cell-depleted T cells, or PBMCs provided the cDNA or gDNA that served as material.

The data were produced by immunoSEQ multiplex PCR, yet TCRdb's version contains in-frame clones alone and is incomplete. The sample gives 280,000 or so clones, around 90% of which show up once; about 8.5% is in the top ten. Germline V gene data show CDR1 as SGHRS and CDR2 as YFSETQ. The CDR3 spans 15 residues. V lost 4 bases to trimming and J lost 0 bases; unmatched junction nucleotides: 5. V is TRBV5-1 and J is TRBJ1-1, with 8 nucleotides matching TRBD1. Material: peripheral blood. The receptor was isolated from a man aged 18 to 30 with active or convalescent COVID-19. The CDR3 loop reads CASSTGQGMNTEAFF. DNA of the CDR3: TGCGCCAGCAGCACCGGACAGGGTATGAACACTGAAGCTTTCTTT.